Shown below are 10 T cell receptor beta chains from a single sample sequenced in a study of Ad26.COV2.S vaccination and SARS-CoV-2 variants. The assay was immunoSEQ multiplex PCR, and TCRdb's table has in-frame clones only and misses some. The sample lists roughly 180,000 clones; around 88% were seen once. Sequenced material: peripheral blood, taken after recovery from COVID-19. All receptors come from a human donor who had recovered from COVID-19.

This chain joins TRBV9 and TRBJ1-1; 8 bases are shared with TRBD1. Germline loops: CDR1 SGDLS, CDR2 YYNGEE. After removal of 0 bases from V and 6 bases from J, the junction contained 1 base not matched to a gene. This CDR3 has 13 amino acids. The CDR3 loop reads CASSVAGGAEAFF. CDR3 coding DNA: TGTGCCAGCAGCGTAGCAGGGGGCGCTGAAGCTTTCTTT.

The table lists this clone with a few counts. This chain connects TRBV20-1 to TRBJ2-5; no reliable D call. The CDR3 has 11 residues. Trimming left V 2 bases short and J 3 bases short, with 4 bases between. Germline loops: CDR1 DFQATT, CDR2 SNEGSKA (reference sequence). The CDR3 loop is CSARREETQYF. The CDR3 DNA reads TGCAGTGCTAGACGGGAAGAGACCCAGTACTTC.

This chain uses TRBV9 with TRBJ2-7, with a tentative D call TRBD2 (5 bases). In germline, CDR1 is SGDLS, CDR2 YYNGEE. Trimming left V 1 base short and J 3 bases short, with 11 bases between. The CDR3 runs 14 residues. The CDR3 region is CASSVSGVGYEQYF. CDR3 bases: TGTGCCAGCAGCGTATCCGGGGTAGGCTACGAGCAGTACTTC.

The chain has TRBV7-9 and TRBJ1-5; D is uncertain. Germline CDR1 is SEHNR and CDR2 is FQNEAQ (reference sequence). V lost 0 bases to trimming and J lost 2 bases, with 11 bases between them. CDR3 length equals 16 residues. This chain's CDR3 is CASSLAVGSGNQPQHF. The CDR3 bases are TGTGCCAGCAGCTTAGCAGTAGGGAGCGGCAATCAGCCCCAGCATTTT.

CDR3 in DNA: TGTGCCAGCAGCTTGCTGGGCACAGATACGCAGTATTTT. Encoded protein: CASSLLGTDTQYF. The gene calls are TRBV7-3 and TRBJ2-3; D is unresolved. The ends were cut back, 3 bases at V and 1 base at J, with 5 bases in the middle. The CDR3 is 13 amino acids. Germline V gene lookup returns CDR1 SGHTA and CDR2 FQGTGA. Full variable domain (missing parts from reference TRBV7-3 and TRBJ2-3): GAGVSQTPSNKVTEKGKYVELRCDPISGHTALYWYRQSLGQGPEFLIYFQGTGAADDSGLPNDRFFAVRPEGSVSTLKIQRTERGDSAVYLCASSLLGTDTQYFGPGTRLTVL.

This clone was counted only a few times. The chain is built from TRBV6-6 and TRBJ1-2; a weak D match, TRBD1 (6 bases). The CDR3 sequence is 13 residues long. Trimming removed 5 bases at V and 6 bases at J, with 13 bases between. CDR1 and CDR2 (germline): MNHNY, SVGAGI (reference sequence). This CDR3 is CASSPSGADGYTF. In DNA, the CDR3 is TGTGCCAGCAGTCCCTCGGGGGCTGATGGCTACACCTTC.

The table lists this clone with a count of one. The V and J genes are TRBV10-1 and TRBJ2-1; 13 bases agree with TRBD2. Trimming cost V 6 bases and J 9 bases; bases outside gene matches: 8. This CDR3 is 15 amino acids long. CDR1 is WNHNN and CDR2 is SYGVQD in the germline V gene (reference sequence). The CDR3 here is CASSQLAGGPSEQFF. CDR3 DNA: TGCGCCAGCAGCCAACTAGCGGGAGGGCCATCTGAGCAGTTCTTC.

The chain joins TRBV11-2 to TRBJ1-1; 7 nucleotides match TRBD1. Trimming cost V 7 bases and J 1 base; bases outside gene matches: 3. The CDR3 contains 13 residues. Germline CDR1 and CDR2: SGHAT and FQNNGV. The CDR3 here is CASTHRGNTEAFF. The CDR3 nucleotides read TGTGCCAGCACCCACAGGGGGAACACTGAAGCTTTCTTT.

The chain couples TRBV4-1 to TRBJ1-5; 7 bases fit TRBD1. The CDR3 consists of 19 residues. J gave up 1 base and V 1 base, and 13 bases lay outside the gene matches. Germline V gives CDR1 MGHRA, CDR2 YSYEKL. CDR3 loop: CASSQGQGGHPGSNQPQHF. CDR3 nucleotide sequence: TGCGCCAGCAGCCAAGGTCAGGGGGGCCACCCGGGGAGCAATCAGCCCCAGCATTTT.

This chain's CDR3 is CASSYSHGGEQYF. In DNA, the CDR3 is TGTGCCAGCAGTTACTCGCACGGGGGGGAGCAGTACTTC. This chain uses TRBV6-5 with TRBJ2-7; 7 nucleotides line up with TRBD2. CDR3 length: 13 residues. V lost 0 bases and J lost 7; bases outside the gene matches: 3. The germline V gene has CDR1 MNHEY and CDR2 SVGAGI.